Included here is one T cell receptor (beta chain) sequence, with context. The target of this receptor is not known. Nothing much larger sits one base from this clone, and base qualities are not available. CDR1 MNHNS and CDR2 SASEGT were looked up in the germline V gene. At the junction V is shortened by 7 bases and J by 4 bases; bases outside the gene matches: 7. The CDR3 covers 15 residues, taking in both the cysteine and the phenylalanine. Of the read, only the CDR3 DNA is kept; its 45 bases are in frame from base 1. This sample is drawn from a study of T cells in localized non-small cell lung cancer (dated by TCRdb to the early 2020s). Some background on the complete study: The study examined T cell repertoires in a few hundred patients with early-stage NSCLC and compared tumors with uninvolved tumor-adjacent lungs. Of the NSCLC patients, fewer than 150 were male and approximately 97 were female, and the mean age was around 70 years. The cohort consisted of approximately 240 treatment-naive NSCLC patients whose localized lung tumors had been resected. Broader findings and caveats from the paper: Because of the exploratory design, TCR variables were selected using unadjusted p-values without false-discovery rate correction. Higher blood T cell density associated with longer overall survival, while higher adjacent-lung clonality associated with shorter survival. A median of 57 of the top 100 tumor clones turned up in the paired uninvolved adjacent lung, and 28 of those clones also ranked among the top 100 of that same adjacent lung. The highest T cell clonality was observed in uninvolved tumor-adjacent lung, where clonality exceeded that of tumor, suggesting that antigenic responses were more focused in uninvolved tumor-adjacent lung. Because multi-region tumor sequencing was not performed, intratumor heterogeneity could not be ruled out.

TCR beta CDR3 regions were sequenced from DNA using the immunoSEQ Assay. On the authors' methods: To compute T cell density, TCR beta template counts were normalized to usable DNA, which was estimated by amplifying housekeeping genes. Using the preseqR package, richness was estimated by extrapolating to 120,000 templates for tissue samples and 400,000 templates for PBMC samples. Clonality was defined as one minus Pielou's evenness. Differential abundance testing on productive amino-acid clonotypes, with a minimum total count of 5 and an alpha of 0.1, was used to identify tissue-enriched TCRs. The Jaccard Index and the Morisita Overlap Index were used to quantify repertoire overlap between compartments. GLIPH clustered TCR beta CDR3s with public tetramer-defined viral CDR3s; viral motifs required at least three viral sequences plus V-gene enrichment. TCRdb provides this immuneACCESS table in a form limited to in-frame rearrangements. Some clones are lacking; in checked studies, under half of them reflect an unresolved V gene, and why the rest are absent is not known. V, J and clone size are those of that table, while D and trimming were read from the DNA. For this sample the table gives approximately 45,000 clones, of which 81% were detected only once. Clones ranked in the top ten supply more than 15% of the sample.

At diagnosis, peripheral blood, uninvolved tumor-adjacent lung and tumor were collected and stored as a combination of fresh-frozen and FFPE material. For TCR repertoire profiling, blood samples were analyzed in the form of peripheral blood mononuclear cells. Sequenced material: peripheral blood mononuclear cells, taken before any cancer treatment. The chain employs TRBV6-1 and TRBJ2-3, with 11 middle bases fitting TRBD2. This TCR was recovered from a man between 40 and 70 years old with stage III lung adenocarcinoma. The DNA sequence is TGTGCCAGCACCCTCTTAGCGGGGGGGCCAGATACGCAGTATTTT. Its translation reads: CASTLLAGGPDTQYF.